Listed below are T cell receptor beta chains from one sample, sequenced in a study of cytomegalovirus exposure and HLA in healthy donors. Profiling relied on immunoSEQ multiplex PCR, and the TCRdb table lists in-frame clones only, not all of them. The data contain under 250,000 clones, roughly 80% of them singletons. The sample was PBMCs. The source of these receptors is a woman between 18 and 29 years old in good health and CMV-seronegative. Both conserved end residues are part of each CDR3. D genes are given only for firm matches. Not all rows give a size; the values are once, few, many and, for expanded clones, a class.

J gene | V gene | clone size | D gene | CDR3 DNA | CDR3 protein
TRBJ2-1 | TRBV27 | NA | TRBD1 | TGTGCCAGCAGTTGGACAGGCCAGGGGCAGTTCTTC | CASSWTGQGQFF
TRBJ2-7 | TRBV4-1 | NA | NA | TGCGCCAGCAGCCAAAGTAGGAATCTGGAGCAGTACTTC | CASSQSRNLEQYF
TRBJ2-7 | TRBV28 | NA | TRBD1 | TGTGCCAGCACCGGGACAGGGTTCACCTACGAGCAGTACTTC | CASTGTGFTYEQYF
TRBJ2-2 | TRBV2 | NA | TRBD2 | TGTGCCAGCACCGGACTAGCGGGAGGGCCGGTCACCGGGGAGCTGTTTTTT | CASTGLAGGPVTGELFF
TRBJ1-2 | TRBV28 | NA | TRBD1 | TGTGCCAGCAGTTTAGGCTTTGGGACAGGGGGTCCTTACTATGGCTACACCTTC | CASSLGFGTGGPYYGYTF
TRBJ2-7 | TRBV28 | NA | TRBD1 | TGTGCCAGCAGTTTATCCTCCGAGACAGGGAGAAACGAGCAGTACTTC | CASSLSSETGRNEQYF
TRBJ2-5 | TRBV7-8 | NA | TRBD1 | TGTGCCAGCAGCCTACGGACAGGGCAAGAGACCCAGTACTTC | CASSLRTGQETQYF
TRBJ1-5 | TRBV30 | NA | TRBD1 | TGTGCCTCTGGGACAGGGACCTTTAGCAATCAGCCCCAGCATTTT | CASGTGTFSNQPQHF
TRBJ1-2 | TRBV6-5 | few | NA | TGTGCCAGCAGTTACTCGGACGGAAGATATGGCTACACCTTC | CASSYSDGRYGYTF
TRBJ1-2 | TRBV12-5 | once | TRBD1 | TGTGCTAGTGGTTTGGACAGGGGGCTATCCGATGGCTACACCTTC | CASGLDRGLSDGYTF
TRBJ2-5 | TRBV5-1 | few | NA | TGCGCCAGCAGCTTCATTAGCGGACAAGAGACCCAGTACTTC | CASSFISGQETQYF
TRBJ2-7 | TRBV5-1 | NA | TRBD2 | TGCGCCAGCAGCTTAGGAGCGGGAGGGGGCATCGAGCAGTACTTC | CASSLGAGGGIEQYF
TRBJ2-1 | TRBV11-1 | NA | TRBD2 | TGTGCCAGCAGCGAGCGGGGGGTCAATGAGCAGTTCTTC | CASSERGVNEQFF
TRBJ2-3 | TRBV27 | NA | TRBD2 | TGTGCCAGCAGTTTACCCAGCGGGAGGGCAGCAGATACGCAGTATTTT | CASSLPSGRAADTQYF
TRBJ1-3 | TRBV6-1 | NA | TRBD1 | TGTGCCAGCAGTGATAGGAAGGGGGCGGTTGGAAACACCATATATTTT | CASSDRKGAVGNTIYF
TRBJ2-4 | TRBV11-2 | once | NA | TGTGCCAGCAGCGGACTTGGGCTCTCCTCTATTCAGTACTTC | CASSGLGLSSIQYF
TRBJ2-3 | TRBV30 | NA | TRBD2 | TGTGCCTGGGGTAGCGGGATCTCAGATACGCAGTATTTT | CAWGSGISDTQYF
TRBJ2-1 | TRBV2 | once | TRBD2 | TGTGCCAGCAAGGCTAGCGGGGGCCTCTACAATGAGCAGTTCTTC | CASKASGGLYNEQFF
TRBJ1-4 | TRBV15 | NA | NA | TGTGCCACCAGCAGGTTTAATGAAAAACTGTTTTTT | CATSRFNEKLFF
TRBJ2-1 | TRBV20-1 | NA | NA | TGCAGTGCCAATACGGGGGTGCAGTTCTTC | CSANTGVQFF
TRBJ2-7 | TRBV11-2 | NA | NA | TGTGCCAGCAGCTTTTCCGCGGGCGAGCAGTACTTC | CASSFSAGEQYF
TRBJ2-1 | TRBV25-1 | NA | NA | TGTGCCAGCAGTGAACCTGGATCCCCAGCCAATGAGCAGTTCTTC | CASSEPGSPANEQFF
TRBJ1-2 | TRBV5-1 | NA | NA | TGCGCCAGCAGCTCGGAGGGAGTTAGCGGCTACACCTTC | CASSSEGVSGYTF
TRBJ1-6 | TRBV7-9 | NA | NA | TGTGCCAGCAGCTTAGAGGTCTCACCCCTCCACTTT | CASSLEVSPLHF
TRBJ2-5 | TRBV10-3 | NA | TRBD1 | TGTGCCATCAGTGAGGGACAGGGGGCCCAGTACTTC | CAISEGQGAQYF
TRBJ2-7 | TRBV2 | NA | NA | TGTGCCAGCAGCGAAAGATGGGGGAACTCCTACGAGCAGTACTTC | CASSERWGNSYEQYF
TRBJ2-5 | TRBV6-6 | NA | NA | TGTGCCAGCAGTTACGAGGGGGGGACCCAGTACTTC | CASSYEGGTQYF